A single T cell receptor beta chain is shown here with its context. Antigen: not known. These data belong to a study of radiation and T cells in renal cell carcinoma. Whole-study context: Nephrectomy followed 15 Gy stereotactic body radiation by 4 weeks. Study-level findings and limits: From baseline, blood top tumor clonotypes peaked at 2 weeks post-radiation. Pretreatment tumor biopsies were lacking, so baseline clonotypes are unknown.

Specified time point: blood 2 weeks post-SBRT. Treatment described: 15 Gy SBRT to primary tumor, nephrectomy 4 weeks later. The patient's renal cell carcinoma had clear cell pathology. Here immunoSEQ multiplex PCR was the method, and the copy in TCRdb shows in-frame clones only, minus some. Of about 26,000 clones detected, approximately 81% appear once; the ten largest clones hold about a third. The material sequenced was blood, taken from a patient whose treatment included radiotherapy and nephrectomy. This receptor was obtained from a man in his sixties with renal cell carcinoma.

CDR3 in amino acids: CASRPQGSDTEAFF. The CDR3 nucleotides read TGTGCCAGCAGACCACAGGGGAGTGACACTGAAGCTTTCTTT. The chain couples TRBV5-6 to TRBJ1-1; TRBD1 matches 7 bases. The V gene's germline CDR1 is SGHDT and CDR2 YYEEEE. After removal of 5 bases from V and 3 bases from J, the junction contained 7 bases not matched to a gene. This CDR3 is 14 amino acids long.